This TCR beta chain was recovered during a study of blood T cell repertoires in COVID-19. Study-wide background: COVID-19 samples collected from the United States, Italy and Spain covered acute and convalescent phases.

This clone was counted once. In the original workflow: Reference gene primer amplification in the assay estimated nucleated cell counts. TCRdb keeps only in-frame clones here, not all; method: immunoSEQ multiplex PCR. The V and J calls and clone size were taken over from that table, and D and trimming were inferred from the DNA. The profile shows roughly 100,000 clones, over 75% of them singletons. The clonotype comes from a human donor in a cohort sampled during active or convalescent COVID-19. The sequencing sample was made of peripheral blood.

Here the CDR3 reads CASSEYGSDTEAFF. CDR3 coding DNA: TGTGCCAGTAGTGAGTACGGTTCGGACACTGAAGCTTTCTTT. This rearrangement joins TRBV19 to TRBJ1-1, with D uncertain. CDR1 is LNHDA, CDR2 SQIVND, per germline (reference sequence). Trimming took off 5 bases at V and 3 bases at J, with 13 bases between the two ends. The CDR3 runs to 14 residues.